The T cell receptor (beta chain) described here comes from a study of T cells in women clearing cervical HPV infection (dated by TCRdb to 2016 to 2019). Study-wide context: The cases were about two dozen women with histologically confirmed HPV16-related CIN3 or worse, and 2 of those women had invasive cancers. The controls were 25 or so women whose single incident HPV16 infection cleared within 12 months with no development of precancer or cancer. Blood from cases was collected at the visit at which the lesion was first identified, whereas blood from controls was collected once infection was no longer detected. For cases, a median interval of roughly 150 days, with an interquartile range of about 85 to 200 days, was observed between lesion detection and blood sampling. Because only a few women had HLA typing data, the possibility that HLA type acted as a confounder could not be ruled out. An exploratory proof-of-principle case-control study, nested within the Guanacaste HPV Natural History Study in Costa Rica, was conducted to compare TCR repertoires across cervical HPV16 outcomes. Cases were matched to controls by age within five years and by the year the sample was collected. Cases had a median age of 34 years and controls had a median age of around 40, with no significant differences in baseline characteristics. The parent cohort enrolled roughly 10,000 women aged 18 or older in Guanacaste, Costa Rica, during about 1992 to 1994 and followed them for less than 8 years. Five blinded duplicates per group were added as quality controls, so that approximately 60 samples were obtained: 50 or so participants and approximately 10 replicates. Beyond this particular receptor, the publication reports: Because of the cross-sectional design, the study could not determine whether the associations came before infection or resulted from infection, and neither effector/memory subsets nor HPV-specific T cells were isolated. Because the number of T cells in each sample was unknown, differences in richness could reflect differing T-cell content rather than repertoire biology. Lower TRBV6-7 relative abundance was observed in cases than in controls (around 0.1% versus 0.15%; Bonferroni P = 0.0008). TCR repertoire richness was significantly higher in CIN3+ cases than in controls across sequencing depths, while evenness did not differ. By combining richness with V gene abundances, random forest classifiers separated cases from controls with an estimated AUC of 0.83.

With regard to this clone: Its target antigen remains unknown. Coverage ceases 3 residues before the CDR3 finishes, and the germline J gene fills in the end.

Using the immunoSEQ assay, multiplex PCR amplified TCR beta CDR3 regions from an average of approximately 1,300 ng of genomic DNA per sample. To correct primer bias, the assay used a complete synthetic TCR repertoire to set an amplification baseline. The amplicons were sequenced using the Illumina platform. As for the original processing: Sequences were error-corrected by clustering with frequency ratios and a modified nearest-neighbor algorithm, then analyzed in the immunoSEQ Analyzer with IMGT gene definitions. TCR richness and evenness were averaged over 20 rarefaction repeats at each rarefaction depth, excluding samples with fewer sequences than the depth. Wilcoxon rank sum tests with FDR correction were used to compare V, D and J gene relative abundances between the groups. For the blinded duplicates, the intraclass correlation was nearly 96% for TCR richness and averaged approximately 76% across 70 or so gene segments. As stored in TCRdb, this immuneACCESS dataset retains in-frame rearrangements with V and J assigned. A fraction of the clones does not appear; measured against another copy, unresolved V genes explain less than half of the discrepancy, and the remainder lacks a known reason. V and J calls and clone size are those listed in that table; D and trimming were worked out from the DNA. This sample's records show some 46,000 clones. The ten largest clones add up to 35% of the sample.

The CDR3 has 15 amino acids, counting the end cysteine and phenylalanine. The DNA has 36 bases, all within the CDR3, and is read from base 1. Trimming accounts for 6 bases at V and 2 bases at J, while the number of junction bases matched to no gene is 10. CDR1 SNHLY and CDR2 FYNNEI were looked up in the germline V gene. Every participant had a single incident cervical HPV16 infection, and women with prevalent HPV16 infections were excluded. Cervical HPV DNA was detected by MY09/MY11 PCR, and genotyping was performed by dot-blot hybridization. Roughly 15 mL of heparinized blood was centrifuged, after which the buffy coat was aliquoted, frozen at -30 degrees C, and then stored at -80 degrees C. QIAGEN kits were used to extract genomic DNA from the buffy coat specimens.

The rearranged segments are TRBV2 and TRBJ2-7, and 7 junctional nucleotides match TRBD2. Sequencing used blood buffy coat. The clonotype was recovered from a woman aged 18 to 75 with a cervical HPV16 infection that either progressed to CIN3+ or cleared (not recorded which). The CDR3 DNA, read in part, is TGTGCCAGCAGCTGGGAGCTAGCGGAAACCTACGAG. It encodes CASSWELAETYE. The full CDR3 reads CASSWELAETYEQYF.